This T cell receptor (beta chain) was recovered during a study of OX40 agonist ivuxolimab in advanced cancers. Study-wide context: The study enrolled dose-escalation patients with hepatocellular carcinoma, melanoma, renal cell or head and neck cancer. Therapy given before enrollment (anti-PD-1, anti-PD-L1 or anti-CTLA-4) was allowed, and 35% to 45% had some.

The CDR3 consists of 15 residues. J lost 1 base, V lost 5 bases, and 6 bases had no gene match. Per germline, CDR1 SGHRS and CDR2 YFSETQ. The protocol was immunoSEQ multiplex PCR, while the TCRdb copy is restricted to in-frame clones and leaves out a portion. There are 80,000 or so clones in the sample; over 75% occur only once, and around 7.5% lies in the top ten. Note on this clone: Its antigen is currently unknown.

Findings and limits, study-wide: Nonresponders, in some cases, also had low normalized T-cell clonal expansion.

This sequence was found in an adult with an advanced solid tumor such as melanoma, head and neck, liver or kidney cancer. The input for sequencing was CD4+ or CD8+ T cells sorted from blood, taken in a trial of the OX40 agonist ivuxolimab. The chain uses TRBV5-1 and TRBJ2-7; 10 bases are a match to TRBD2. The CDR3 is CASRTLAGGSYEQYF. The CDR3 DNA follows: TGCGCCAGCAGAACGTTAGCGGGGGGTTCCTACGAGCAGTACTTC.